This TCR beta chain was sequenced during a study of cytomegalovirus exposure and HLA in healthy donors. Broader study findings: Later genetic work tied a missense DCLRE1C variant to beta-chain V and J trimming. Sequencing probably produced one cluster of sequence variants that were highly shared.

The PCR contained 60 Vbeta and 13 Jbeta primers. TCRdb keeps only in-frame clones here, not all; method: immunoSEQ multiplex PCR. The table includes roughly 180,000 clones, approximately 80% detected once. This clone was seen a few times. Its specificity is unknown. Though probably carrying unrecorded immune exposures, donors were nominally healthy at sampling. J gave up 3 bases and V 5 bases, and 3 bases lay outside the gene matches. Germline CDR1 KGHSH, CDR2 LQKENI. CDR3 length: 14 residues. This clonotype was obtained from a man aged 30 to 39 in good health and CMV-seronegative. The gene calls are TRBV18 and TRBJ1-5; TRBD1 aligns across 8 bases. The sequenced sample consisted of PBMCs. CDR3 nucleotide sequence: TGTGCCAGCTCAAAGGGACAGGACAATCAGCCCCAGCATTTT. Translating it yields CASSKGQDNQPQHF.